These 17 T cell receptor beta chains share one sample of origin, sequenced in a study of T cells in Graves' hyperthyroidism and ophthalmopathy. Authors of the study amplified TCR beta CDR3 regions from RNA transcripts. The TCR CDR3 was amplified in a first-round RT-PCR using the HTBI primer set. MiXCR, run by TCRdb on the multiplex PCR reads, gives a single entry per CDR3 protein. Altogether around 190,000 distinct CDR3 sequences are present, approximately 17% being singletons, with the ten largest covering 25% to 35%. Sequenced: blood. The receptors were sampled from a woman aged 45-65 years with Graves' hyperthyroidism.

This rearrangement joins TRBV27 to TRBJ1-1, with D perhaps TRBD1 (5 bases). Trimming took off 1 base at V and 3 bases at J, with 15 bases between the two ends. The CDR3 spans 16 residues. Germline-derived CDR1 and CDR2 are MNHEY and SMNVEV (reference sequence). The CDR3 spells CASSLWQGAGDTEAFF. The CDR3, as DNA: TGTGCCAGCAGTTTATGGCAGGGCGCAGGTGACACTGAAGCTTTCTTT.

This clonotype was seen at least ten times. The gene calls are TRBV12-3 or TRBV12-4 and TRBJ1-3; TRBD1 agrees at 7 bases. V lost 4 bases and J lost 0; bases outside the gene matches: 6. The CDR3 extends over 16 amino acids. DNA of the CDR3: TGTGCCAGCAGTTCCCGACAGGGCTACTCTGGAAACACCATATATTTT. It is translated as CASSSRQGYSGNTIYF.

This clonotype was detected many times. The junction differs from germline at one of its ends, possibly a read error. The rearrangement links TRBV11-2 to TRBJ2-5; D call uncertain. The CDR3 sequence is 11 residues long. Germline V gives CDR1 SGHAT, CDR2 FQNNGV. CDR3 residues: CASSLGRVRHF. In DNA, the CDR3 is TGTGCCAGCAGCTTGGGAAGAGTACGCCACTTC.

This clonotype was counted many times. The chain couples TRBV6-1 to TRBJ2-7; no clear D. The length of the CDR3 is 13 residues. Germline-derived CDR1 and CDR2 are MNHNS and SASEGT. V dropped 1 base and J dropped 2 bases, with 6 bases sitting between them. CDR3: CASSEVSAYEQYF. The CDR3 DNA reads as TGTGCCAGCAGTGAAGTGAGCGCCTACGAGCAGTACTTC.

This clonotype was counted at least ten times. J is TRBJ2-5 and V is TRBV3-1, with D maybe TRBD2 (5 bases). The CDR3 spans 15 residues. With 0 bases removed from V and 5 bases from J, the gap between germline ends came to 13 bases. Germline lookup yields CDR1 LGHDT and CDR2 YNNKEL (reference sequence). CDR3: CASSQDVTGKETQYF. CDR3 DNA: TGTGCCAGCAGCCAAGATGTCACGGGGAAGGAGACCCAGTACTTC.

This clonotype has ten or more counts. V gene TRBV5-1 combines with J gene TRBJ2-1; tentatively, D is TRBD1 or TRBD2 (5 bases each). The CDR3 contains 16 residues. Germline loops: CDR1 SGHRS, CDR2 YFSETQ. V was trimmed by 0 bases and J by 0 bases, leaving 10 bases between them. The CDR3 is CASSLEAGSSYNEQFF. The CDR3 DNA reads TGCGCCAGCAGCTTGGAGGCAGGGAGCTCCTACAATGAGCAGTTCTTC.

This clonotype was counted at least ten times. The rearrangement links TRBV28 to TRBJ2-4, with 11 bases lining up with TRBD2. This CDR3 spans 16 amino acids. V lost 2 bases, J lost 7 bases, and 7 bases stayed unmatched. In germline, CDR1 is MDHEN, CDR2 SYDVKM. The CDR3 DNA reads TGTGCCAGCAGTTTAAGGCTAGCGGGGGGACTTAACATTCAGTACTTC. As protein: CASSLRLAGGLNIQYF.

Points on this clonotype: A read error may be the cause here, since a much bigger clone is one base away. V is TRBV7-2 and J is TRBJ2-3; D not resolved. CDR1 and CDR2 from the germline V gene are SGHTA and FQGNSA. The CDR3 runs 15 residues. CDR3 coding DNA: TGTGCCAGCAGCTTAGTTGCACTTTACACAGATACGCGGTATTTT. It is translated as CASSLVALYTDTRYF.

A remark on this clonotype: This clone may be a read error of a much larger clone one base away. The chain employs TRBV6-2 or TRBV6-3 and TRBJ2-5, with D possibly TRBD1 on 5 matching bases. This CDR3 region has 14 residues. CDR1 is MNHEY and CDR2 is SVGEGT in the germline V gene. CDR3 amino acids: CASGYSSQGETQYF. The CDR3 nucleotides are TGTGCCAGCGGTTACTCGAGTCAGGGAGAGACCCAGTACTTC.

V gene TRBV2 combines with J gene TRBJ2-7; 10 bases are a match to TRBD2. The CDR3 runs to 15 residues. Germline V CDR1 and CDR2: SNHLY, FYNNEI. J was trimmed by 5 bases and V by 5 bases; bases with no gene match: 9. This CDR3 reads CASSFISGRGNEQYF. CDR3 coding DNA: TGTGCCAGCAGTTTCATCAGCGGGAGGGGCAACGAGCAGTACTTC.

The chain employs TRBV30 and TRBJ2-1; 9 bases are shared with TRBD2. The V and J ends lost 8 bases and 7 bases, in that order; junction bases with no gene match: 6. CDR1 GTSNPN and CDR2 SVGIG come from the germline V gene (reference sequence). This CDR3 is 12 amino acids long. The CDR3 DNA sequence: TGTGCCGGTAGCGGGAGTAAAAATGAGCAGTTCTTC. Its translation: CAGSGSKNEQFF.

This chain links TRBV7-2 with TRBJ2-2; TRBD2 aligns across 8 bases. V was clipped by 5 bases and J by 6 bases; unmatched bases: 5. Germline CDR1 is SGHTA and CDR2 is FQGNSA. CDR3 size: 14 residues. The CDR3 nucleotides read TGTGCCAGCAGCCCCCAGCGGGGGCCCGGGGAGCTGTTTTTT. Encoded protein: CASSPQRGPGELFF.

This clonotype was recorded a few times. V is TRBV6-5 and J is TRBJ1-1; 7 bases line up with TRBD1. The CDR3 contains 14 residues. Germline CDR1 MNHEY, CDR2 SVGAGI. V lost 6 bases, J lost 10 bases, and 14 bases stayed unmatched. The CDR3 loop reads CASSDPGQRKGAFF. The CDR3 DNA reads TGTGCCAGCAGCGACCCGGGACAGCGTAAGGGAGCTTTCTTT.

This clonotype was counted many times. DNA of the CDR3: TGTGCCAGCAGCCGAGGACAGGTCAATCAGCCCCAGCATTTT. Amino acid sequence: CASSRGQVNQPQHF. The gene calls are TRBV7-8 and TRBJ1-5, with 7 bases fitting TRBD1. CDR1 and CDR2 (germline): SGHVS, FQNEAQ. The CDR3 is 14 amino acids. V gave up 5 bases and J gave up 3 bases; unmatched junction bases: 4. The whole variable domain, filled in from reference TRBV7-8 and TRBJ1-5, reads GAGVSQSPRYKVAKRGQDVALRCDPISGHVSLFWYQQALGQGPEFLTYFQNEAQLDKSGLPSDRFFAERPEGSVSTLKIQRTQQEDSAVYLCASSRGQVNQPQHFGDGTRLSIL.

This chain uses TRBV11-3 with TRBJ1-1, with D maybe TRBD1 (6 bases). The CDR3 has 13 residues. V lost 5 bases to trimming and J lost 12 bases, with 19 bases between them. Germline CDR1 SGHNT, CDR2 YENEEA. The chain's CDR3 is CASSLDSVGRTFF. The CDR3 nucleotides are TGTGCCAGCAGCCTGGACAGCGTCGGGAGAACTTTCTTT.

The CDR3 is CASSRTSGFTDTQYF. DNA for the CDR3: TGTGCCAGCAGCCGGACTAGCGGATTCACAGATACGCAGTATTTT. The genes are TRBV7-2 and TRBJ2-3; 10 bases map to TRBD2. This CDR3 is 15 amino acids long. The J segment lost 2 bases and the V segment lost 5 bases, leaving 4 bases of the junction unmatched. CDR1 SGHTA and CDR2 FQGNSA come from the germline V gene.

This clonotype was recorded only once. Given the absence of the conserved phenylalanine or tryptophan at the CDR3 end, a read error is likely. The chain combines TRBV5-1 with TRBJ2-6; D remains ambiguous. CDR1 and CDR2 from the germline V gene are SGHRS and YFSETQ. Deletions cut 0 bases from V and 1 base from J, with 8 bases between. This CDR3 region has 16 residues. The CDR3 loop is CASSLGRISGANVLTC. In DNA, the CDR3 is TGCGCCAGCAGCTTGGGGCGGATATCTGGGGCCAACGTCCTGACTTGC.